Shown below are 24 T cell receptor beta chains from a single sample sequenced in a study of T cells in tuberculosis. Sequenced by immunoSEQ multiplex PCR; TCRdb stores in-frame clones only, minus some. Altogether 30,000 to 35,000 clones are present, nearly 90% being singletons, with the ten largest covering almost 5.5%. Described time point: new active TB diagnosis, blood taken before or within 7 days of starting treatment. Sample: PBMCs, taken at tuberculosis diagnosis. The receptors derive from an adult with tuberculosis.

V is TRBV6-4 and J is TRBJ2-3; 7 positions agree with TRBD1. Trimming removed 0 bases from V and 5 bases from J; junction bases left unmatched: 5. This CDR3 spans 15 amino acids. From germline, CDR1 is MRHNA and CDR2 SNTAGT. The DNA of the CDR3 is TGTGCCAGCAGTGACTCGACAGGGACGGGAGATACGCAGTATTTT. It translates to CASSDSTGTGDTQYF.

The chain recombines TRBV4-2 with TRBJ2-3, with a tentative D call TRBD2 (5 bases). Per germline, CDR1 LGHNA and CDR2 YNFKEQ. The V end was cut by 0 bases, the J end by 4 bases, with 17 bases between. The CDR3 spans 17 residues. As DNA, the CDR3 is TGTGCCAGCAGCCAAGAAAGAGGACCGGGGAACGCAGATACGCAGTATTTT. The encoded protein is CASSQERGPGNADTQYF.

This sequence joins TRBV7-8 and TRBJ2-7; TRBD1 agrees at 8 bases. J was trimmed by 6 bases and V by 2 bases; bases with no gene match: 6. The CDR3 runs to 14 residues. Germline lookup yields CDR1 SGHVS and CDR2 FQNEAQ. CDR3 region: CASSLMGQAGEQYF. CDR3 nucleotide sequence: TGTGCCAGCAGCTTAATGGGACAGGCCGGCGAGCAGTACTTC.

This chain uses TRBV30 with TRBJ1-2, with D perhaps TRBD1 (5 bases). The CDR3 sequence is 13 residues long. The ends were cut back, 0 bases at V and 8 bases at J, with 13 bases in the middle. Germline CDR1 GTSNPN, CDR2 SVGIG (reference sequence). CDR3 in amino acids: CAWSVKGMGGYTF. The CDR3 nucleotides read TGTGCCTGGAGTGTAAAGGGGATGGGGGGCTACACCTTC.

The chain has TRBV5-1 and TRBJ2-7; 7 bases agree with TRBD1. CDR1 and CDR2 (germline): SGHRS, YFSETQ. The ends lost 0 bases at V and 7 bases at J; junction bases unmatched: 10. This CDR3 comprises 15 residues. CDR3 DNA: TGCGCCAGCAGCTTGGGGTGGACAGGACCTATGGAGCAGTACTTC. Its translation is CASSLGWTGPMEQYF.

The rearrangement uses TRBV28 and TRBJ2-1; 8 bases agree with TRBD2. Germline V gives CDR1 MDHEN, CDR2 SYDVKM. With V trimmed by 6 bases and J by 1 base, 5 bases remained unmatched. This CDR3 is built from 15 residues. The DNA for the CDR3 is TGTGCCAGCAGCGCCCAGCGGGAGTCCTACAATGAGCAGTTCTTC. Protein sequence: CASSAQRESYNEQFF.

This rearrangement joins TRBV7-9 to TRBJ1-2; D not certain. The V end lost 1 base, the J end lost 6 bases, and 12 bases lay between the germline ends. CDR3 length: 14 residues. From germline, CDR1 is SEHNR and CDR2 FQNEAQ (reference sequence). The CDR3 DNA reads TGTGCCAGCAGCTTAGGAGACGGCGGGAATGGCTACACCTTC. It translates to CASSLGDGGNGYTF. The complete variable domain, with remaining parts taken from reference TRBV7-9 and TRBJ1-2, reads DTGVSQNPRHKITKRGQNVTFRCDPISEHNRLYWYRQTLGQGPEFLTYFQNEAQLEKSRLLSDRFSAERPKGSFSTLEIQRTEQGDSAMYLCASSLGDGGNGYTFGSGTRLTVV.

The chain uses TRBV19 and TRBJ2-2; weak D call: TRBD2 (5 bases). In germline, CDR1 is LNHDA, CDR2 SQIVND (reference sequence). CDR3 length: 14 amino acids. V was clipped by 9 bases and J by 4 bases, with 15 bases between them. CDR3 nucleotides: TGTGCCAGCATCAACACTGGACTCACCGGGGAGCTGTTTTTT. Its protein product is CASINTGLTGELFF.

The chain has TRBV10-2 and TRBJ1-2; possibly TRBD1 for D (5 bases). There are 14 residues in the CDR3. CDR1 is WSHSY and CDR2 is SAAADI in the germline V gene. V lost 0 bases to trimming and J lost 3 bases, with 8 bases between them. The CDR3 reads CASSESGRDYGYTF. CDR3 in DNA: TGCGCCAGCAGTGAGTCGGGGCGTGACTATGGCTACACCTTC.

The chain combines TRBV6-1 with TRBJ1-1; a weak D match, TRBD1 (5 bases). V was shortened by 5 bases and J by 0 bases, with 10 bases between the two germline ends. The CDR3 has 14 amino acids. Germline loops: CDR1 MNHNS, CDR2 SASEGT. CDR3 residues: CASSRQGMNTEAFF. The CDR3, as DNA: TGTGCCAGCAGTCGGCAGGGTATGAACACTGAAGCTTTCTTT.

V gene TRBV5-8 combines with J gene TRBJ1-2; 9 bases fit TRBD1. Germline V CDR1 and CDR2: SGHTS, YDEGEE. This CDR3 has 14 residues. Trimming cost V 3 bases and J 6 bases; bases outside gene matches: 6. CDR3 residues: CASSSGQGSNGYTF. The CDR3, as DNA: TGTGCCAGCAGCTCGGGACAGGGATCGAATGGCTACACCTTC.

J is TRBJ2-1 and V is TRBV5-4; perhaps TRBD1 as D (5 bases). This CDR3 spans 15 amino acids. Trimming stripped 3 bases from V and 2 bases from J, with 12 bases between. Germline-derived CDR1 and CDR2 are SGHNT and YYREEE (reference sequence). The CDR3, as DNA: TGTGCCAGCAGCTCGATCCAGGGTCCCTACAATGAGCAGTTCTTC. Its protein product is CASSSIQGPYNEQFF.

V gene TRBV9 combines with J gene TRBJ2-2; 7 positions agree with TRBD1. Germline V CDR1 and CDR2: SGDLS, YYNGEE. This CDR3 is built from 13 residues. Unmatched junction bases numbered 4, after V lost 6 bases and J lost 5 bases. CDR3 DNA sequence: TGTGCCAGCACCTGGGACAGAACCGGGGAGCTGTTTTTT. This sequence encodes CASTWDRTGELFF. Variable domain in full (rest from reference TRBV9 and TRBJ2-2): DSGVTQTPKHLITATGQRVTLRCSPRSGDLSVYWYQQSLDQGLQFLIQYYNGEERAKGNILERFSAQQFPDLHSELNLSSLELGDSALYFCASTWDRTGELFFGEGSRLTVL.

The V gene is TRBV6-1, the J gene TRBJ1-5; D gene ambiguous. This CDR3 contains 13 residues. The V gene's germline CDR1 is MNHNS and CDR2 SASEGT. Trimming removed 7 bases at V and 6 bases at J, with 13 bases between. The CDR3 protein is CASNPGKGQPQHF. The CDR3, as DNA: TGTGCCAGCAATCCGGGGAAGGGTCAGCCCCAGCATTTT.

The CDR3 nucleotides are TGTGCCTGGACAACGGGGGTTGGAAACACCATATATTTT. Translating gives CAWTTGVGNTIYF. V is TRBV30 and J is TRBJ1-3; TRBD1 is a possible D gene (5 bases). The CDR3 runs 13 residues. V was shortened by 4 bases and J by 3 bases, with 10 bases between the two germline ends. Germline CDR1 reads GTSNPN; CDR2 reads SVGIG (reference sequence).

A single count supports this clone. The chain links TRBV27 to TRBJ2-3, with a weak D call TRBD2 (6 bases). Germline values: CDR1 MNHEY, CDR2 SMNVEV (reference sequence). Trimming left V 3 bases short and J 1 base short, with 11 bases between. This CDR3 is built from 15 residues. The CDR3 here is CASSLEGIRTDTQYF. CDR3 in DNA: TGTGCCAGCAGTTTGGAGGGGATCCGCACAGATACGCAGTATTTT.

The rearrangement links TRBV15 to TRBJ2-7; no reliable D call. Germline V gene sequence: CDR1 LNHNV, CDR2 YYDKDF (reference sequence). Trimming took 3 bases from V and 6 from J, leaving 9 bases between them. This CDR3 spans 12 amino acids. The CDR3 region is CATSSSRGEQYF. The CDR3 nucleotides are TGTGCCACCAGCAGTAGTCGAGGCGAGCAGTACTTC.

The chain is built from TRBV19 and TRBJ2-1; 14 positions agree with TRBD2. Unmatched junction bases numbered 16, after V lost 9 bases and J lost 9 bases. The CDR3 sequence is 17 residues long. Germline V lookup: CDR1 LNHDA, CDR2 SQIVND (reference sequence). The CDR3 loop reads CASKRAGTSGSRGEQFF. CDR3 bases: TGTGCCAGCAAAAGGGCGGGGACTAGCGGGAGCCGCGGTGAGCAGTTCTTC.

The V and J genes are TRBV21-1 and TRBJ2-6; TRBD2 is taken as the D call from the table, unchecked against the DNA. TRBV21-1 is a pseudogene locus. This CDR3 contains 11 residues. The DNA of the CDR3 is TGTGCCAGCAGCAAAGTCTCGGGGTTGACTTTC. This translates into CASSKVSGLTF.

The genes are TRBV4-1 and TRBJ2-7; 8 bases align to TRBD2. The CDR3 length is 14 residues. Germline CDR1 and CDR2: MGHRA and YSYEKL. Germline trimming cut 1 base from V and 7 bases from J; bases unmatched to any gene: 6. The CDR3 here is CASSQVPSGREQYF. CDR3 DNA: TGCGCCAGCAGCCAAGTGCCTAGCGGGCGGGAGCAGTACTTC.

The chain recombines TRBV4-1 with TRBJ2-2, with D tentatively TRBD1 (6 bases). Trimming took 3 bases from V and 5 from J, leaving 7 bases between them. Germline values: CDR1 MGHRA, CDR2 YSYEKL. The CDR3 runs 13 residues. The CDR3 reads CASSQRGTGELFF. The CDR3 DNA sequence: TGCGCCAGCAGCCAGAGGGGGACCGGGGAGCTGTTTTTT.

V usage is TRBV29-1 and J usage is TRBJ2-7; 9 positions match TRBD1. This CDR3 is 15 amino acids long. CDR1 is SQVTM, CDR2 ANQGSEA, per germline. The junction had 14 bases not matched to a gene; V was cut back by 7 bases and J by 4 bases. The CDR3 sequence: CSALRGTGMGYEQYF. The CDR3 DNA reads as TGCAGCGCCCTACGGGGGACAGGGATGGGGTACGAGCAGTACTTC.

V gene TRBV27 combines with J gene TRBJ1-6; 8 nucleotides line up with TRBD1. CDR3 length equals 15 residues. Germline V CDR1 and CDR2: MNHEY, SMNVEV (reference sequence). Trimming took 2 bases from V and 7 from J; bases not matched to a gene: 4. Written as DNA, the CDR3 is TGTGCCAGCAGTTTAACGAGACAGGGGAATTCACCCCTCCACTTT. Protein sequence: CASSLTRQGNSPLHF.

The rearrangement joins TRBV5-6 to TRBJ2-5, with 8 bases identical to TRBD2. This CDR3 comprises 15 residues. V shed 0 bases and J 4 bases; nucleotides not matched to a gene: 5. Germline V CDR1 and CDR2: SGHDT, YYEEEE. The CDR3 nucleotides are TGTGCCAGCAGCTTGGCCGGAGCGGGAGCAGAGACCCAGTACTTC. The encoded protein is CASSLAGAGAETQYF.